This T cell receptor (beta chain) was recorded in a study of beta chain features in type 1 diabetes. Study-wide findings and caveats: Shorter templates might be favored by PCR, equally in patients and controls. More deletions and fewer insertions at VDJ junctions were seen in type 1 diabetes patients. Type 1 diabetes patients had moderately but significantly shorter TCRB CDR3s in all four CD4+ subsets. A closer apparent resemblance between naive, central memory and Treg TCRB repertoires was seen in patients than in healthy donors.

TCRB transcripts that were expressed got sequenced, as all of the isolated RNA had been reverse transcribed. Assay: immunoSEQ multiplex PCR; the TCRdb copy retains only in-frame clones and omits some. The sample lists 680,000 or so clones; 10% to 15% were seen once. This CDR3 region has 13 residues. V was pared by 3 bases and J by 0 bases, with 5 bases between. Germline CDR1 GTSNPN, CDR2 SVGIG (reference sequence). The table lists this clone with a few counts. The antigen remains undetermined. Markers CD45RO/CCR7/CD25/CD127/CD95/CD27 served to sort CD4+ naive, central memory, regulatory and stem cell-like memory cells.

The chain employs TRBV30 and TRBJ1-4; D gene unclear. The sample was naive CD4+ T cells from blood. This TCR came from a young man with type 1 diabetes. CDR3 residues: CAWRGATNEKLFF. The CDR3 bases are TGTGCCTGGAGGGGAGCAACTAATGAAAAACTGTTTTTT. Drawing the rest from reference TRBV30 and TRBJ1-4, the complete variable domain is SQTIHQWPATLVQPVGSPLSLECTVEGTSNPNLYWYRQAAGRGLQLLFYSVGIGQISSEVPQNLSASRPQDRQFILSSKKLLLSDSGFYLCAWRGATNEKLFFGSGTQLSVL.